This T cell receptor beta chain originates from a study of blood T cell repertoires in COVID-19 (dated by TCRdb to the early 2020s). In the study overall: The collaborator samples originated in the United States, Italy and Spain and spanned the acute and convalescent phases of COVID-19. The material from the prospective study consisted of cDNA or gDNA derived from T cells, B-cell-depleted T cells, or PBMCs. Deeply sampled blood TCRbeta repertoires from subjects exposed to, actively infected with, or recovered from COVID-19 were included in the dataset. A freely available public database, intended as a resource for researchers studying the immune response to SARS-CoV-2, is where the repertoires were released. Samples came from the ongoing ImmuneRACE study (first 160 participants) plus 1,254 subjects from 6 global collaborators. Sample metadata almost always included a de-identified subject ID, COVID-19 status, age in years and sex. HLA class I and class II types, where available, came from metadata supplied by the sample provider rather than from assay-based typing.

The immunoSEQ Assay, a bias-controlled multiplex PCR, was used to amplify TCRbeta CDR3 regions from genomic DNA. On the study's bioinformatics: The number of nucleated cells in each sample was estimated from the amplification of reference gene primers within the assay. To quantify the absolute abundance of each unique TCRbeta CDR3 rearrangement, sequence reads were collapsed and filtered. For each sample, productive Simpson clonality was calculated by taking the square root of Simpson's diversity index across productive rearrangements. TCRdb re-hosts the immuneACCESS table, in-frame sequences only. Its copies lack some clones; in the studies checked, an unresolved V gene accounts for under half of them, and the cause for the rest is not known. The DNA gave D and trimming, while V, J and clone size come from that table. Present in this sample are about 370,000 clones, roughly 86% of which were seen just once. The ten most abundant clones make up about 1.8% of the sample.

General findings and caveats noted by the study authors: The amount of clinical and demographic metadata varied by source and participant and was provided uncurated.

Participants in the prospective study were enrolled through a virtual design, were aged roughly 18 to 100 years, and lived in fewer than 30 United States geographic areas. In the prospective study, participants were assigned to cohorts based on the clinical history participants reported in a screening survey and a study questionnaire. For ImmuneRACE Cohort 3, a participant was defined as recovered based on two consecutive negative NP/OP PCR tests, clearance by a healthcare professional, or resolution of symptoms. In the prospective study, mobile phlebotomists collected whole blood, serum and a nasopharyngeal or oropharyngeal swab from each participant. Participants in the prospective study had the option to provide additional blood draws and questionnaires over a roughly 2-month period. Before DNA extraction, prospective study blood samples were shipped either frozen or at room temperature. Of note for this clone: No cognate antigen has been identified for it. Within one base of it there is no much larger clone, and no base qualities were kept.

The CDR3 runs 15 residues from the cysteine to the phenylalanine. The kept DNA is CDR3 alone, 45 bases in frame from the first base. The V end gives up 5 bases and the J end 3 bases, leaving 8 bases in the junction not matched to a gene. The germline V gene gives CDR1 as SGHTA and CDR2 as FQGNSA. The sample comprised PBMCs or T cells enriched from blood (not recorded which). The TCR comes from a woman aged 30 to 39 who had recovered from COVID-19. The chain couples TRBV7-2 to TRBJ2-7; the junction holds 9 bases that match TRBD1. Read as DNA, the sequence is TGTGCCAGCAGCCAGGACAGGGGTAGGGTCTACGAGCAGTACTTC. Translated, it gives CASSQDRGRVYEQYF.